The 8 T cell receptor beta chains below come from one sample, sequenced in a study of T cells in Graves' hyperthyroidism and ophthalmopathy. What was amplified from RNA transcripts were TCR beta CDR3 regions. First-round RT-PCR of the TCR CDR3 relied on the HTBI primer set. TCRdb re-derived calls from the multiplex PCR reads in MiXCR, one entry per CDR3 protein. The sample records some 760,000 distinct CDR3 sequences, 12% to 15% being singletons. The specimen was blood. Receptor source: a woman between 18 and 30 years old with Graves' hyperthyroidism.

This clonotype has only a few counts. The chain links TRBV2 to TRBJ1-6; D is unresolved. With 0 bases removed from V and 14 bases from J, the gap between germline ends came to 11 bases. The CDR3 extends over 13 amino acids. Germline V CDR1 and CDR2: SNHLY, FYNNEI. The CDR3 sequence: CASSEAWTESLHF. DNA for the CDR3: TGTGCCAGCAGTGAAGCCTGGACGGAGTCCCTCCACTTT.

This clonotype has just a few counts. The chain joins TRBV6-1 to TRBJ1-1; D gene uncertain. The CDR3 loop spans 16 amino acids. Germline lookup yields CDR1 MNHNS and CDR2 SASEGT. With 8 bases removed from V and 0 bases from J, the gap between germline ends came to 19 bases. The CDR3 nucleotides are TGTGCCAGCGTAACGCCTAGGGCAGGAGTGAACACTGAAGCTTTCTTT. It yields the protein CASVTPRAGVNTEAFF.

This chain uses TRBV25-1 with TRBJ1-1; D gene unclear. V lost 1 base and J lost 0, with 3 bases in between. CDR1 MGHDK and CDR2 SYGVNS come from the germline V gene. The CDR3 runs 13 residues. CDR3 in DNA: TGTGCCAGCAGTGAATTAGTGAACACTGAAGCTTTCTTT. Translating it yields CASSELVNTEAFF.

In its sample, this clonotype was seen a few times. Here the CDR3 DNA reads TGTGCCTGGAATCCCTCGGCTAACCCCATCTACAATGAGCAGTTCTTC. Translating gives CAWNPSANPIYNEQFF. The V call is TRBV30, the J call TRBJ2-1; D is ambiguous. The V end lost 4 bases, the J end lost 3 bases, and 19 bases lay between the germline ends. CDR1 and CDR2 from the germline V gene are GTSNPN and SVGIG (reference sequence). CDR3 length: 16 amino acids. Full variable domain (rest looked up from reference TRBV30 and TRBJ2-1): SQTIHQWPATLVQPVGSPLSLECTVEGTSNPNLYWYRQAAGRGLQLLFYSVGIGQISSEVPQNLSASRPQDRQFILSSKKLLLSDSGFYLCAWNPSANPIYNEQFFGPGTRLTVL.

This clonotype was seen only a few times. The chain employs TRBV15 and TRBJ2-4, with D hard to call. This CDR3 is built from 13 residues. CDR1 and CDR2 (germline): LNHNV, YYDKDF (reference sequence). Trimming removed 1 base from V and 8 bases from J, with 9 bases in between. In DNA form, the CDR3 reads TGTGCCACCAGCAGAGGAGAGAGGTACATTCAGTACTTC. Translated: CATSRGERYIQYF.

This clonotype was counted between two and nine times. This CDR3 is CSATGQGSAGGPGEQFF. DNA for the CDR3: TGCAGTGCTACCGGACAGGGAAGTGCGGGAGGGCCGGGTGAGCAGTTCTTC. The rearrangement joins TRBV20-1 to TRBJ2-1; D may be TRBD2 (9 bases). Trimming took 4 bases from V and 9 from J, leaving 28 bases between them. The CDR3 has 17 residues. Germline lookup yields CDR1 DFQATT and CDR2 SNEGSKA (reference sequence).

This clonotype was detected a few times. V usage is TRBV7-3 and J usage is TRBJ2-3; a possible D gene is TRBD2 (5 bases). V lost 3 bases, J lost 2 bases, and 9 bases lay in between. Germline values: CDR1 SGHTA, CDR2 FQGTGA. The CDR3 has 14 residues. The CDR3, as DNA: TGTGCCAGCAGCTTTAGAGGGCCCACAGATACGCAGTATTTT. Encoded protein: CASSFRGPTDTQYF.

This chain connects TRBV19 to TRBJ1-5; TRBD1 agrees at 7 bases. The CDR3 has 12 residues. Germline-derived CDR1 and CDR2 are LNHDA and SQIVND (reference sequence). The trim removed 10 bases at V and 5 bases at J, leaving 5 bases unmatched. CDR3 sequence: CATRTGYQPQHF. The CDR3 nucleotides are TGTGCCACCCGGACAGGTTATCAGCCCCAGCATTTT.